Shown below are 19 T cell receptor beta chains from a single sample sequenced in a study of cytomegalovirus exposure and HLA in healthy donors. Using immunoSEQ multiplex PCR, the repertoire was profiled, and TCRdb retains in-frame clones only, with some absent. The sample includes 100,000 to 120,000 clones, approximately 85% of them seen just once. Specimen: PBMCs. The receptors were sampled from a woman aged 18-35 years in good health and CMV-seronegative.

The rearrangement links TRBV27 to TRBJ2-2; 9 bases are a match to TRBD2. Trimming took 10 bases from V and 1 from J; bases not matched to a gene: 4. This CDR3 has 14 residues. Germline assignment: CDR1 MNHEY and CDR2 SMNVEV (reference sequence). CDR3 sequence: CAIKLAGNTGELFF. The CDR3 DNA is TGTGCCATCAAACTAGCGGGGAACACCGGGGAGCTGTTTTTT.

This clone has at least ten counts. This chain connects TRBV12-2 to TRBJ2-1; the D call of TRBD1 is as the table states it, not checked on the DNA. TRBV12-2 is noted as a pseudogene. The CDR3 covers 16 residues. The CDR3 loop is CASRLIGQGMYNEQFF. The DNA of the CDR3 is TGTGCAAGTCGCTTAATTGGTCAGGGAATGTACAATGAGCAGTTCTTC.

The J gene is TRBJ2-2, the V gene TRBV30; TRBD1 matches at 7 bases. V lost 5 bases, J lost 1 base, and 4 bases stayed unmatched. CDR3 size: 14 residues. Germline V lookup: CDR1 GTSNPN, CDR2 SVGIG (reference sequence). CDR3: CAWPDRENTGELFF. The CDR3 DNA reads TGTGCCTGGCCAGACAGGGAGAACACCGGGGAGCTGTTTTTT.

The chain is built from TRBV30 and TRBJ1-2; 7 bases agree with TRBD1. With V trimmed by 3 bases and J by 1 base, 5 bases remained unmatched. The CDR3 length is 14 residues. CDR1 is GTSNPN and CDR2 is SVGIG in the germline V gene (reference sequence). The CDR3 DNA reads TGTGCCTGGAGGACAGGGTGGAATAACTATGGCTACACCTTC. Translated, it gives CAWRTGWNNYGYTF.

The chain joins TRBV7-8 to TRBJ2-1; TRBD2 agrees at 8 bases. J was trimmed by 12 bases and V by 1 base; bases with no gene match: 17. Germline CDR1 SGHVS, CDR2 FQNEAQ. The CDR3 is 17 amino acids. The CDR3 region has the DNA TGTGCCAGCAGCTTAGGCAATGCGAGAAAGCGGGGGCCCGTGCAGTTCTTC. This translates into CASSLGNARKRGPVQFF.

The V and J genes are TRBV10-3 and TRBJ2-7, with 7 bases lining up with TRBD1. CDR3 length: 14 residues. Trimming cost V 5 bases and J 0 bases; bases outside gene matches: 4. The V gene's germline CDR1 is ENHRY and CDR2 SYGVKD. CDR3 coding DNA: TGTGCCATCAGTTCGACAGGGAGCTCCTACGAGCAGTACTTC. It encodes CAISSTGSSYEQYF.

V gene TRBV27 combines with J gene TRBJ2-6; 10 bases map to TRBD1. Losses at the gene ends were 6 bases for V and 0 bases for J; bases not matched to a gene: 5. Germline lookup yields CDR1 MNHEY and CDR2 SMNVEV (reference sequence). CDR3 length equals 17 residues. CDR3: CASSLGTGVSGANVLTF. The CDR3, as DNA: TGTGCCAGCAGCTTAGGGACAGGGGTCTCTGGGGCCAACGTCCTGACTTTC.

The chain has TRBV6-1 and TRBJ1-4; 7 bases align to TRBD1. The ends lost 2 bases at V and 7 bases at J; junction bases unmatched: 7. The germline CDR1 and CDR2 sequences are MNHNS and SASEGT. This CDR3 has 15 residues. The CDR3 coding sequence is TGTGCCAGCAGTGAAATGAGGGCAGGGGGTGAAAAACTGTTTTTT. This codes for CASSEMRAGGEKLFF.

This sequence joins TRBV7-3 and TRBJ2-6; 10 positions match TRBD1. Germline V gene lookup returns CDR1 SGHTA and CDR2 FQGTGA. The trim removed 6 bases at V and 2 bases at J, leaving 7 bases unmatched. This CDR3 region has 17 residues. CDR3 loop: CASSPTGGEAGANVLTF. CDR3 DNA sequence: TGTGCCAGCAGTCCGACAGGGGGCGAAGCTGGGGCCAACGTCCTGACTTTC.

CDR3 nucleotides: TGTGCCAGCAGCTTAAGTTCTCCAGCGGGGGCGCTACATAATGAGCAGTTCTTC. Translated, it gives CASSLSSPAGALHNEQFF. The chain combines TRBV7-2 with TRBJ2-1; 8 bases fit TRBD2. The J segment lost 7 bases and the V segment lost 2 bases, leaving 16 bases of the junction unmatched. Germline V gene data show CDR1 as SGHTA and CDR2 as FQGNSA. This CDR3 is 18 amino acids long.

This chain joins TRBV5-6 and TRBJ1-4; D not certain. This CDR3 has 14 residues. V was shortened by 3 bases and J by 8 bases, with 14 bases between the two germline ends. The germline gives CDR1 SGHDT, CDR2 YYEEEE. Here the CDR3 reads CASSSNEGFEKLFF. The CDR3 bases are TGTGCCAGCAGCTCAAACGAGGGATTCGAAAAACTGTTTTTT.

The chain combines TRBV7-9 with TRBJ2-7; 14 bases are a match to TRBD2. In germline, CDR1 is SEHNR, CDR2 FQNEAQ (reference sequence). The V and J ends lost 5 bases and 2 bases, in that order; junction bases with no gene match: 8. The CDR3 has 17 amino acids. CDR3 region: CASSPRTSGGHPYEQYF. In DNA, the CDR3 is TGTGCCAGCAGCCCGAGGACTAGCGGGGGGCACCCCTACGAGCAGTACTTC.

J is TRBJ2-2 and V is TRBV5-1; 10 bases fit TRBD2. The CDR3 length is 15 residues. Germline V gives CDR1 SGHRS, CDR2 YFSETQ. The ends lost 1 base at V and 3 bases at J; junction bases unmatched: 0. The CDR3 coding sequence is TGCGCCAGCAGCTTGAGCGGGAGGGACACCGGGGAGCTGTTTTTT. Protein: CASSLSGRDTGELFF.

This sequence joins TRBV18 and TRBJ2-1; 9 positions match TRBD1. The germline V gene encodes CDR1 KGHSH and CDR2 LQKENI. Trimming took 5 bases from V and 2 from J; bases not matched to a gene: 1. The CDR3 totals 14 residues. The chain's CDR3 is CASSTGGPYNEQFF. The CDR3 DNA reads TGTGCCAGCTCAACAGGGGGCCCCTACAATGAGCAGTTCTTC.

The J gene is TRBJ1-5, the V gene TRBV19; 8 bases fit TRBD1. With 5 bases clipped from V and 0 bases from J, the junction kept 9 bases outside the gene matches. This CDR3 spans 17 amino acids. The germline gives CDR1 LNHDA, CDR2 SQIVND (reference sequence). CDR3 coding DNA: TGTGCCAGTAGTCCTACCAGGGGGCCGTATAGCAATCAGCCCCAGCATTTT. It codes for CASSPTRGPYSNQPQHF.

The chain has TRBV19 and TRBJ1-3; D is perhaps TRBD1 (6 bases). The V gene's germline CDR1 is LNHDA and CDR2 SQIVND (reference sequence). Deletions cut 6 bases from V and 0 bases from J, with 9 bases between. The CDR3 totals 14 residues. The DNA for the CDR3 is TGTGCCAGTAGCCCACAGGGCTCTGGAAACACCATATATTTT. Protein: CASSPQGSGNTIYF.

The chain couples TRBV25-1 to TRBJ2-3, with 9 positions matching TRBD2. The CDR3 contains 17 residues. J was trimmed by 4 bases and V by 4 bases; bases with no gene match: 12. Germline CDR1 reads MGHDK; CDR2 reads SYGVNS. CDR3 in DNA: TGTGCCAGCAGTGCGGCGGGGGGGCTTCACTCGGCAGATACGCAGTATTTT. The encoded protein is CASSAAGGLHSADTQYF.

The count of this clone is one. The V call is TRBV5-1, the J call TRBJ2-5, with D tentatively TRBD2 (6 bases). The germline V and J ends were trimmed by 7 bases and 6 bases, with 16 bases remaining between them. This CDR3 has 13 residues. The germline CDR1 and CDR2 sequences are SGHRS and YFSETQ. The CDR3 loop reads CASHPVGGKTQYF. The CDR3 DNA follows: TGCGCCAGCCACCCGGTGGGGGGTAAGACCCAGTACTTC. Drawing the rest from reference TRBV5-1 and TRBJ2-5, the complete variable domain is KAGVTQTPRYLIKTRGQQVTLSCSPISGHRSVSWYQQTPGQGLQFLFEYFSETQRNKGNFPGRFSGRQFSNSRSEMNVSTLELGDSALYLCASHPVGGKTQYFGPGTRLLVL.

This clone showed up just a few times. The V call is TRBV4-1, the J call TRBJ1-1; D unresolved. Between the trimmed V and J ends, which lost 2 bases and 1 base, there was a span of 17 bases. CDR3 length equals 17 residues. Germline V CDR1 and CDR2: MGHRA, YSYEKL. CDR3: CASSQLLNNQWNTEAFF. CDR3 DNA: TGCGCCAGCAGCCAACTCTTAAATAATCAGTGGAACACTGAAGCTTTCTTT.